The 24 T cell receptor beta chains reported below all come from one sample, sequenced in a study of blood T cell repertoires in COVID-19. Assay: immunoSEQ multiplex PCR; the TCRdb copy retains only in-frame clones and omits some. The sample consists of fewer than 450,000 clones, about 87% of them appearing once. Sequences were obtained from peripheral blood. These receptors were obtained from a woman aged 50 to 60 with COVID-19, enrolled during active disease.

The rearrangement links TRBV19 to TRBJ2-1, with D perhaps matching TRBD2 (5 bases). The V gene's germline CDR1 is LNHDA and CDR2 SQIVND (reference sequence). V shed 6 bases and J shed 10 bases, with 10 bases lying between them. CDR3 size: 11 residues. The CDR3 region has the DNA TGTGCCAGTAGCGAGCAGCGGGAGCAGTTCTTC. This sequence encodes CASSEQREQFF.

DNA of the CDR3: TGTGCCAGCAGCGGGCCGGTTCAGCGGGGAAACAATGAGCAGTTCTTC. Protein product: CASSGPVQRGNNEQFF. V usage is TRBV5-4 and J usage is TRBJ2-1; 7 bases map to TRBD2. Germline loops: CDR1 SGHNT, CDR2 YYREEE (reference sequence). The V and J ends lost 4 bases and 5 bases, in that order; junction bases with no gene match: 12. The CDR3 extends over 16 amino acids.

In this sample, this clone turned up once. The CDR3 spells CASSKTSGSYEQYF. The CDR3 DNA reads TGTGCCAGCAGCAAGACTAGCGGGAGTTACGAGCAGTACTTC. This rearrangement joins TRBV2 to TRBJ2-7, with 12 bases matching TRBD2. The V segment lost 6 bases and the J segment 4 bases; nucleotides outside the gene matches: 4. The CDR3 consists of 14 residues. CDR1 and CDR2 (germline): SNHLY, FYNNEI. The whole variable domain, remainder taken from reference TRBV2 and TRBJ2-7, is EPEVTQTPSHQVTQMGQEVILRCVPISNHLYFYWYRQILGQKVEFLVSFYNNEISEKSEIFDDQFSVERPDGSNFTLKIRSTKLEDSAMYFCASSKTSGSYEQYFGPGTRLTVT.

The chain combines TRBV4-3 with TRBJ2-1, with 11 nucleotides matching TRBD2. The CDR3 is 13 residues long. The trim removed 8 bases at V and 9 bases at J, leaving 6 bases unmatched. Germline CDR1 reads LGHNA; CDR2 reads YSLEER. The CDR3 protein is CASGLAGGSEQFF. The CDR3 DNA reads TGCGCCAGCGGGCTAGCGGGAGGTTCTGAGCAGTTCTTC.

The gene calls are TRBV5-8 and TRBJ2-2; D remains unclear. Trimming shortened V by 2 bases and J by 2 bases, and 4 bases separated the two germline ends. Germline V gene lookup returns CDR1 SGHTS and CDR2 YDEGEE. The CDR3 is made up of 13 amino acids. Here the CDR3 DNA reads TGTGCCAGCAGCTTCAGAAACACCGGGGAGCTGTTTTTT. This translates into CASSFRNTGELFF.

J is TRBJ2-7 and V is TRBV19; D unclear. Trimming took off 3 bases at V and 0 bases at J, with 15 bases between the two ends. Germline lookup yields CDR1 LNHDA and CDR2 SQIVND (reference sequence). This CDR3 has 16 residues. The CDR3: CASSILPSRSSYEQYF. CDR3 in DNA: TGTGCCAGTAGTATCCTCCCCAGCAGGTCCTCCTACGAGCAGTACTTC.

The genes are TRBV13 and TRBJ2-7; 7 bases align to TRBD2. V gave up 0 bases and J gave up 1 base; unmatched junction bases: 12. CDR1 is PRHDT and CDR2 is FYEKMQ in the germline V gene (reference sequence). The CDR3 has 18 residues. The CDR3 loop reads CASSLGYEGGHTSYEQYF. CDR3 nucleotide sequence: TGTGCCAGCAGCTTAGGATACGAGGGAGGGCATACTTCCTACGAGCAGTACTTC.

To note about this clone: This CDR3 is also generated by other DNA sequences in the sample. The rearrangement joins TRBV7-2 to TRBJ1-4; TRBD1 matches 7 bases. The germline gives CDR1 SGHTA, CDR2 FQGNSA. The length of the CDR3 is 14 residues. V trimming: 3 bases; J trimming: 5 bases; junction bases outside the gene matches: 3. This CDR3 is CASSLGQPNEKLFF. In nucleotides, the CDR3 is TGTGCCAGCAGCTTGGGACAGCCAAATGAAAAACTGTTTTTT.

J is TRBJ2-1 and V is TRBV5-6; D is possibly TRBD1 (7 bases). The CDR3 length is 17 residues. CDR1 is SGHDT and CDR2 is YYEEEE in the germline V gene. Trimming took 2 bases from V and 3 from J, leaving 18 bases between them. The CDR3 region is CASSFNGGRGYYNEQFF. The CDR3 nucleotides read TGTGCCAGCAGCTTCAACGGGGGCAGGGGGTACTACAATGAGCAGTTCTTC.

V and J are TRBV6-5 and TRBJ2-1, with TRBD1 matching 11 bases. Germline V gene sequence: CDR1 MNHEY, CDR2 SVGAGI. The CDR3 spans 15 residues. The J segment lost 6 bases and the V segment lost 2 bases, leaving 3 bases of the junction unmatched. The CDR3 region is CASSYPGQGVNEQFF. The DNA for the CDR3 is TGTGCCAGCAGTTACCCGGGACAGGGGGTCAATGAGCAGTTCTTC.

J is TRBJ2-2 and V is TRBV3-1 (or the pseudogene TRBV3-2); 10 bases line up with TRBD2. V dropped 4 bases and J dropped 6; count of bases not matched to a gene: 8. Germline-derived CDR1 and CDR2 are LGHDT and YNNKEL (reference sequence). This CDR3 contains 16 residues. This chain's CDR3 is CASSLGLAGDAGELFF. For the CDR3, the DNA is TGTGCCAGCAGCCTGGGCCTAGCGGGAGACGCCGGGGAGCTGTTTTTT.

J is TRBJ1-2 and V is TRBV3-1 (or the pseudogene TRBV3-2); D is unclear. This CDR3 has 14 amino acids. CDR1 is LGHDT and CDR2 is YNNKEL in the germline V gene (reference sequence). Trimming shortened V by 5 bases and J by 2 bases, and 12 bases separated the two germline ends. The CDR3 DNA follows: TGTGCCAGCAGCGCGAGACAACTGAACTATGGCTACACCTTC. Translated: CASSARQLNYGYTF.

The V call is TRBV18, the J call TRBJ2-6, with TRBD2 matching over 11 bases. J was trimmed by 0 bases and V by 4 bases; bases with no gene match: 5. The CDR3 consists of 18 residues. CDR1 and CDR2 (germline): KGHSH, LQKENI. Here the CDR3 DNA reads TGTGCCAGCTCACGCACTAGCGGGGGCCCCTCTGGGGCCAACGTCCTGACTTTC. Amino acids: CASSRTSGGPSGANVLTF.

The rearrangement joins TRBV11-2 to TRBJ2-3; 7 bases align to TRBD2. With 4 bases clipped from V and 2 bases from J, the junction kept 3 bases outside the gene matches. This CDR3 comprises 14 residues. The germline gives CDR1 SGHAT, CDR2 FQNNGV. This CDR3 reads CASSSRDYTDTQYF. CDR3 coding DNA: TGTGCCAGCAGCTCACGGGACTACACAGATACGCAGTATTTT.

The rearrangement uses TRBV12-3 or TRBV12-4 and TRBJ1-1, with a possible D match to TRBD1 (5 bases). The V and J ends lost 5 bases and 8 bases respectively, with 15 bases between them. The CDR3 extends over 13 amino acids. CDR3 nucleotide sequence: TGTGCCAGCAGTACCCTACGACAGAAAGAAGCTTTCTTT. It encodes CASSTLRQKEAFF.

V is TRBV11-1 and J is TRBJ2-2, with 7 positions matching TRBD2. This CDR3 contains 16 residues. V lost 0 bases to trimming and J lost 4 bases; unmatched junction nucleotides: 5. Looked up from germline, CDR1 is SGHAT and CDR2 is FQDESV (reference sequence). CDR3 nucleotide sequence: TGTGCCAGCAGCTTAGCGGCTAGCGGAGGCACCGGGGAGCTGTTTTTT. Its protein product is CASSLAASGGTGELFF.

The gene calls are TRBV18 and TRBJ1-1; D not resolved. The germline V and J ends were trimmed by 2 bases and 2 bases, with 12 bases remaining between them. Germline assignment: CDR1 KGHSH and CDR2 LQKENI. The CDR3 covers 15 residues. The chain's CDR3 is CASSPRQILNTEAFF. CDR3 in DNA: TGTGCCAGCTCACCAAGACAAATCCTTAACACTGAAGCTTTCTTT.

The J gene is TRBJ2-7, the V gene TRBV5-1; D unresolved. V lost 1 base to trimming and J lost 3 bases, with 5 bases between them. The CDR3 has 12 amino acids. Germline V gene lookup returns CDR1 SGHRS and CDR2 YFSETQ. This CDR3 is CASSLNSYEQYF. CDR3 coding DNA: TGCGCCAGCAGCTTGAACAGCTACGAGCAGTACTTC.

This clone is a singleton in its sample. The J gene is TRBJ1-3, the V gene TRBV27; the D gene is possibly TRBD1 (6 bases). The CDR3 consists of 15 residues. Germline lookup yields CDR1 MNHEY and CDR2 SMNVEV (reference sequence). V lost 3 bases, J lost 0 bases, and 9 bases lay in between. The CDR3 nucleotides read TGTGCCAGCAGTTTGCAGGGGTTCTCTGGAAACACCATATATTTT. Its translation: CASSLQGFSGNTIYF.

This chain joins TRBV11-2 and TRBJ2-5; TRBD2 matches at 10 bases. The CDR3 consists of 16 residues. Unmatched junction bases numbered 4, after V lost 1 base and J lost 2 bases. Germline-derived CDR1 and CDR2 are SGHAT and FQNNGV. Here the CDR3 reads CASSLAGLATQETQYF. Here the CDR3 DNA reads TGTGCCAGCAGCTTAGCGGGACTAGCGACACAAGAGACCCAGTACTTC.

The rearrangement links TRBV5-1 to TRBJ1-2; 7 nucleotides match TRBD1. CDR1 is SGHRS and CDR2 is YFSETQ in the germline V gene. The junction had 5 bases not matched to a gene; V was cut back by 3 bases and J by 0 bases. This CDR3 contains 15 residues. The CDR3 DNA sequence: TGCGCCAGCAGCTATCGGACAGGAGCTAACTATGGCTACACCTTC. Translated: CASSYRTGANYGYTF. The whole variable domain, filled in from reference TRBV5-1 and TRBJ1-2, reads KAGVTQTPRYLIKTRGQQVTLSCSPISGHRSVSWYQQTPGQGLQFLFEYFSETQRNKGNFPGRFSGRQFSNSRSEMNVSTLELGDSALYLCASSYRTGANYGYTFGSGTRLTVV.

The chain links TRBV7-8 to TRBJ2-7; D unclear. CDR3 length: 16 amino acids. The V end lost 6 bases, the J end lost 7 bases, and 25 bases lay between the germline ends. The germline V gene encodes CDR1 SGHVS and CDR2 FQNEAQ. CDR3 DNA sequence: TGTGCCAGCAGTTTACCCCGGCCCCCTCACGTCAGGGAGCAGTACTTC. Translation gives CASSLPRPPHVREQYF.

The V gene is TRBV13, the J gene TRBJ2-1, with 11 positions matching TRBD2. V shed 5 bases, J shed 4 bases, and the junction held 13 bases outside the gene matches. This CDR3 is built from 18 residues. The germline V gene encodes CDR1 PRHDT and CDR2 FYEKMQ (reference sequence). The CDR3 sequence: CASSPGRLAGYFYNEQFF. The CDR3 DNA is TGTGCCAGCAGCCCGGGGAGACTAGCGGGGTACTTTTACAATGAGCAGTTCTTC.

The chain couples TRBV5-1 to TRBJ1-1; D is perhaps TRBD1 (6 bases). The CDR3 is made up of 18 amino acids. Between the trimmed V and J ends, which lost 2 bases and 5 bases, there was a span of 25 bases. Germline values: CDR1 SGHRS, CDR2 YFSETQ. Here the CDR3 DNA reads TGCGCCAGCAGCTTTCCGAGTCAACAAACAGGGATTTTAACTGAAGCTTTCTTT. Amino acid sequence: CASSFPSQQTGILTEAFF. Full variable domain (remainder filled in from reference TRBV5-1 and TRBJ1-1): KAGVTQTPRYLIKTRGQQVTLSCSPISGHRSVSWYQQTPGQGLQFLFEYFSETQRNKGNFPGRFSGRQFSNSRSEMNVSTLELGDSALYLCASSFPSQQTGILTEAFFGQGTRLTVV.